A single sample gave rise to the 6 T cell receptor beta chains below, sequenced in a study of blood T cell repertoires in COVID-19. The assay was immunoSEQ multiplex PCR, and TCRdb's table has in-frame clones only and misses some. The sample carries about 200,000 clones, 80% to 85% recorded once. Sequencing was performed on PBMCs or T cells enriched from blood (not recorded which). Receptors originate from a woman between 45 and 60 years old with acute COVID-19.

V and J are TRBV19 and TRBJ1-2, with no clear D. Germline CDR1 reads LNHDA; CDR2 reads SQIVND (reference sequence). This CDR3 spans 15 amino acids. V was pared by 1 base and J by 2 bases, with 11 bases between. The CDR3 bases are TGTGCCAGTAGTATAGTGGGCGCCCCGAACTATGGCTACACCTTC. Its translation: CASSIVGAPNYGYTF.

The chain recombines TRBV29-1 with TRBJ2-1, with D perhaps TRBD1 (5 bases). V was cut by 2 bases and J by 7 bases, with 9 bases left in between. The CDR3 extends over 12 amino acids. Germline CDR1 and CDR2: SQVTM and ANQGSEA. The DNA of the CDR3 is TGCAGCGTTGAATACAGGCCAAATGAGCAGTTCTTC. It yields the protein CSVEYRPNEQFF.

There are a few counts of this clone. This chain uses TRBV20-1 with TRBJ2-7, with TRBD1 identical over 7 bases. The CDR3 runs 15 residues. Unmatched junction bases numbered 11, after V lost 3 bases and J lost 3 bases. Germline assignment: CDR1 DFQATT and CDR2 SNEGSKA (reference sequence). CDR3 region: CSASDRDSPSYEQYF. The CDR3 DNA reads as TGCAGTGCTAGTGACCGGGACAGCCCCAGCTACGAGCAGTACTTC.

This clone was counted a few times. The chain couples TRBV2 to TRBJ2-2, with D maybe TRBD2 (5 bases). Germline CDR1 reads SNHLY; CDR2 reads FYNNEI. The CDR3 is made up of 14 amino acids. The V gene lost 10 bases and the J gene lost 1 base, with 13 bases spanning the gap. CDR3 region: CATEGRENTGELFF. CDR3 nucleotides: TGTGCCACCGAAGGGAGAGAGAACACCGGGGAGCTGTTTTTT.

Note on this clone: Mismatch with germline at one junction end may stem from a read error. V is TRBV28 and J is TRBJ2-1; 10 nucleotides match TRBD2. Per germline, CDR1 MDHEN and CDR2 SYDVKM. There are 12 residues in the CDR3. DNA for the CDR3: TGTGCCAGCAGTTTGGGTAGCGGGAGGCGGGTCTTC. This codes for CASSLGSGRRVF. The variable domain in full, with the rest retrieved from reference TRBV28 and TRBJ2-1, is DVKVTQSSRYLVKRTGEKVFLECVQDMDHENMFWYRQDPGLGLRLIYFSYDVKMKEKGDIPEGYSVSREKKERFSLILESASTNQTSMYLCASSLGSGRRVFGPGTRLTVL.

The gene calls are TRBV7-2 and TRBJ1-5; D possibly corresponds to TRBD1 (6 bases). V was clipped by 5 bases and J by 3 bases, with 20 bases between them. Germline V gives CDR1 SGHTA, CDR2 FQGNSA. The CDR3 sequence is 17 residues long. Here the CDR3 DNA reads TGTGCCAGCAGCAGAGTGACAGGAACAAGTTTCAATCAGCCCCAGCATTTT. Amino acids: CASSRVTGTSFNQPQHF.